These 27 T cell receptor beta chains were all obtained from the same sample, sequenced in a study of T cells expressing NK-cell markers. TCRdb re-called the 5' RACE reads, yielding one record per CDR3 amino acid sequence without DNA. The table gives about 300,000 distinct CDR3 sequences; the top ten clones make up more than 3.5% of it. The sequencing sample was made of blood T cells: a sorted CD56 or NKG2C T cell subset, CD4+ or CD8+ T cells, or bulk PBMC T cells (not recorded which). The receptors were sampled from a woman aged 18 to 69 in good health.

CDR3 protein: CATSREFDTEAFF. This rearrangement joins TRBV15 to TRBJ1-1. The CDR3 contains 13 residues. Germline-derived CDR1 and CDR2 are LNHNV and YYDKDF (reference sequence).

The CDR3 protein is CATRSTAGDLFNEQFF. V usage is TRBV24-1 and J usage is TRBJ2-1. Germline V gives CDR1 KGHDR, CDR2 SFDVKD. The length of the CDR3 is 16 residues.

This chain links TRBV20-1 with TRBJ1-6; checking the TCRdb D call of TRBD1 is not possible without DNA. The CDR3 length is 14 residues. The germline V gene has CDR1 DFQATT and CDR2 SNEGSKA (reference sequence). The CDR3 spells CSARQGTGQSPLHF.

This chain connects TRBV30 to TRBJ2-2; no DNA is available, so the TRBD1 call from TCRdb remains unchecked. The CDR3 runs 14 residues. Per germline, CDR1 GTSNPN and CDR2 SVGIG (reference sequence). The CDR3 loop is CAWRQGADTGELFF. The full variable domain, with the rest looked up from reference TRBV30 and TRBJ2-2, is SQTIHQWPATLVQPVGSPLSLECTVEGTSNPNLYWYRQAAGRGLQLLFYSVGIGQISSEVPQNLSASRPQDRQFILSSKKLLLSDSGFYLCAWRQGADTGELFFGEGSRLTVL.

The rearrangement joins TRBV20-1 to TRBJ2-3; the D call of TRBD1 rests on TCRdb alone, since no DNA is present to check it. The CDR3 is 13 residues long. Per germline, CDR1 DFQATT and CDR2 SNEGSKA (reference sequence). CDR3 sequence reads: CSDRRGRTDTQYF.

The CDR3 here is CASSLNPGSTQQYF. The V and J genes are TRBV7-8 and TRBJ2-7; checking the TCRdb D call of TRBD1 is not possible without DNA. The CDR3 covers 14 residues. Per the germline V gene, CDR1 is SGHVS and CDR2 is FQNEAQ.

The CDR3 protein is CASRTSRVGLAGVPFTDTQYF. The gene calls are TRBV27 and TRBJ2-3; as DNA is missing, the TRBD2 call by TCRdb cannot be tested. The length of the CDR3 is 21 residues. Germline V lookup: CDR1 MNHEY, CDR2 SMNVEV (reference sequence).

The J gene is TRBJ1-1, the V gene TRBV29-1. Per the germline V gene, CDR1 is SQVTM and CDR2 is ANQGSEA. The CDR3 sequence is 13 residues long. CDR3 in amino acids: CSAYSGGDTEAFF.

This rearrangement joins TRBV27 to TRBJ2-1; the TCRdb D gene call, TRBD2, has no DNA to confirm it. CDR3 size: 15 residues. Germline CDR1 MNHEY, CDR2 SMNVEV (reference sequence). The CDR3 loop is CASRRLAGGGGEQFF.

The V and J genes are TRBV6-5 and TRBJ2-1. The CDR3 is 11 amino acids. Germline lookup yields CDR1 MNHEY and CDR2 SVGAGI. The CDR3 here is CASSYGVEQFF.

The rearrangement links TRBV5-1 to TRBJ2-1; TCRdb gives TRBD2 as the D gene, but with no DNA this cannot be confirmed. The germline CDR1 and CDR2 sequences are SGHRS and YFSETQ. The CDR3 length is 14 residues. CDR3 sequence: CASCFPLADNEQFF.

The rearrangement joins TRBV5-1 to TRBJ1-1; TCRdb calls TRBD1, which cannot be checked without DNA. The CDR3 has 15 residues. CDR1 and CDR2 (germline): SGHRS, YFSETQ. The CDR3 reads CASSWDPGVDTEAFF.

The rearrangement joins TRBV14 to TRBJ1-3; TCRdb's assignment of TRBD1 cannot be checked, as there is no DNA. This CDR3 is 19 amino acids long. Germline V CDR1 and CDR2: SGHDN, FVKESK. The CDR3 sequence is CASSRQQGGIGISGNTIYF.

The chain combines TRBV25-1 with TRBJ1-6. The CDR3 contains 14 residues. From germline, CDR1 is MGHDK and CDR2 SYGVNS. The CDR3 is CASNDNWNNSPLHF.

The chain uses TRBV3-1 and TRBJ1-5; TCRdb calls TRBD1, which cannot be checked without DNA. Looked up from germline, CDR1 is LGHDT and CDR2 is YNNKEL (reference sequence). This CDR3 spans 13 amino acids. CDR3 residues: CASSQMGDQPQHF.

The genes are TRBV20-1 and TRBJ2-5; TCRdb proposes TRBD2, but this gene call is untestable without DNA. In germline, CDR1 is DFQATT, CDR2 SNEGSKA (reference sequence). The CDR3 spans 15 residues. CDR3 in amino acids: CSASSSGRRLETQYF.

CDR3 loop: CASSPQTYNQPQHF. The rearrangement links TRBV6-2 or TRBV6-3 to TRBJ1-5. Germline V gene data show CDR1 as MNHEY and CDR2 as SVGEGT. The CDR3 is made up of 14 amino acids.

V is TRBV28 and J is TRBJ2-7. In germline, CDR1 is MDHEN, CDR2 SYDVKM. The CDR3 loop spans 12 amino acids. The CDR3 region is CASSLIPYEQYF.

J is TRBJ1-2 and V is TRBV10-3; the TCRdb D gene call, TRBD1, has no DNA to confirm it. The CDR3 runs 14 residues. Germline lookup yields CDR1 ENHRY and CDR2 SYGVKD. This CDR3 reads CAISSRTGGIGYTF.

This rearrangement joins TRBV2 to TRBJ2-6. From germline, CDR1 is SNHLY and CDR2 FYNNEI. The CDR3 runs to 17 residues. This CDR3 reads CASSAVTRSSGANVLTF.

J is TRBJ2-1 and V is TRBV7-2. The germline V gene has CDR1 SGHTA and CDR2 FQGNSA. The CDR3 extends over 13 amino acids. The CDR3 spells CASSLDGYNEQFF.

The chain recombines TRBV29-1 with TRBJ1-2; TCRdb lists TRBD1, though no DNA is available to test this call. Germline V lookup: CDR1 SQVTM, CDR2 ANQGSEA. The CDR3 consists of 11 residues. The CDR3 sequence is CSVQGAKGYTF.

J is TRBJ1-2 and V is TRBV4-1; without DNA, the TCRdb call of TRBD1 cannot be checked. Germline V CDR1 and CDR2: MGHRA, YSYEKL. The CDR3 is 17 amino acids. The CDR3 sequence is CASSQDRQALTNYGYTF.

The rearrangement joins TRBV10-3 to TRBJ2-5. Per the germline V gene, CDR1 is ENHRY and CDR2 is SYGVKD. This CDR3 has 11 amino acids. CDR3 region: CAISAWETQYF.

The CDR3 loop reads CSAAVDIRHGGQYF. The rearrangement uses TRBV29-1 and TRBJ2-7; the D gene TCRdb calls, TRBD1, cannot be checked with no DNA. The CDR3 runs to 14 residues. Germline CDR1 and CDR2: SQVTM and ANQGSEA.

J is TRBJ2-2 and V is TRBV6-1; with no DNA, the TCRdb D assignment of TRBD2 cannot be verified. Per germline, CDR1 MNHNS and CDR2 SASEGT. CDR3 size: 15 residues. The chain's CDR3 is CASSPARVGTGELFF.

The CDR3: CATFQGAGEQYF. The chain carries TRBV15 and TRBJ2-7; without DNA, the TCRdb call of TRBD1 cannot be checked. CDR3 length: 12 amino acids. The germline V gene has CDR1 LNHNV and CDR2 YYDKDF (reference sequence).